This T cell receptor (beta chain) was identified during a study of identifying expanded T cells in peripheral blood. During the collection period, no donor immune events like infections were recorded. On this clone itself: As yet, its antigen is unknown.

General observations from the study: Variance in clone template counts between roughly two-week samples significantly increased with total template count across all healthy donors. Technical replicates showed about 1.2 changed clones; around 2 weeks roughly 18; four weeks 19.

Using immunoSEQ multiplex PCR, the repertoire was profiled, and TCRdb retains in-frame clones only, with some absent. This sample has 100,000 to 150,000 clones, with around 88% found just once. V was trimmed by 5 bases and J by 1 base, leaving 7 bases between them. CDR1 is SGHRS, CDR2 YFSETQ, per germline. The CDR3 covers 14 residues. J is TRBJ2-6 and V is TRBV5-1; D gene uncertain. The TCR comes from a person between 18 and 70 years old in good health. The sequencing input was blood. CDR3 nucleotide sequence: TGCGCCAGCAGACCCCTATCTGGGGCCAACGTCCTGACTTTC. Translated: CASRPLSGANVLTF.